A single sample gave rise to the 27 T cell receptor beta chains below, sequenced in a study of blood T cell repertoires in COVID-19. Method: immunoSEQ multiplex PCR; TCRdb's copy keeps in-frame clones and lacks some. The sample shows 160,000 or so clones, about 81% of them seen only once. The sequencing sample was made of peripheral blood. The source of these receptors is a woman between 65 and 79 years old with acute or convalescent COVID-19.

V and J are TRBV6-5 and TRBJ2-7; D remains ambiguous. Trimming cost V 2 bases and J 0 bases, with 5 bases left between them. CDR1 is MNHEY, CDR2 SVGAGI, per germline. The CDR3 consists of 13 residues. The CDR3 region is CASSYVASYEQYF. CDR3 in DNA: TGTGCCAGCAGTTACGTGGCCTCCTACGAGCAGTACTTC.

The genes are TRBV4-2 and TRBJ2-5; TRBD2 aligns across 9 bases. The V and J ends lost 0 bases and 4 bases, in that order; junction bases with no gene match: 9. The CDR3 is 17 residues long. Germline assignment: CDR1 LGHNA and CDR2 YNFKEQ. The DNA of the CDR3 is TGTGCCAGCAGCCAAGATGGTTCGGCGGGGGGGGGAGAGACCCAGTACTTC. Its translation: CASSQDGSAGGGETQYF.

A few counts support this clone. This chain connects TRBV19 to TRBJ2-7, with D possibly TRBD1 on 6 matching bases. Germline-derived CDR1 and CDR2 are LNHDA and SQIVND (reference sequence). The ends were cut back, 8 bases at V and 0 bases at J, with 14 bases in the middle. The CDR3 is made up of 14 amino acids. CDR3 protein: CASSRQVSSYEQYF. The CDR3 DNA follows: TGTGCCAGTTCCCGACAGGTTAGCTCCTACGAGCAGTACTTC.

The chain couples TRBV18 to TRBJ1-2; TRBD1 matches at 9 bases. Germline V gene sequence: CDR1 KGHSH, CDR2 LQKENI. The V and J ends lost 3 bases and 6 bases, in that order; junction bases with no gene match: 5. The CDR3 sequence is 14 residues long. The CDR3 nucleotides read TGTGCCAGCTCACCGATACAGGGGGCGCATGGCTACACCTTC. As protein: CASSPIQGAHGYTF.

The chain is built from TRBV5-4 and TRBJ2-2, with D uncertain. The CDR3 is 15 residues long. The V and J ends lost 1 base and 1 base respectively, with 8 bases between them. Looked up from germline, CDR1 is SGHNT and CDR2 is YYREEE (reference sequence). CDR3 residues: CASSLWAGNTGELFF. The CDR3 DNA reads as TGTGCCAGCAGCTTGTGGGCAGGGAACACCGGGGAGCTGTTTTTT. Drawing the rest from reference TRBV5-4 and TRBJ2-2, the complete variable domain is ETGVTQSPTHLIKTRGQQVTLRCSSQSGHNTVSWYQQALGQGPQFIFQYYREEENGRGNFPPRFSGLQFPNYSSELNVNALELDDSALYLCASSLWAGNTGELFFGEGSRLTVL.

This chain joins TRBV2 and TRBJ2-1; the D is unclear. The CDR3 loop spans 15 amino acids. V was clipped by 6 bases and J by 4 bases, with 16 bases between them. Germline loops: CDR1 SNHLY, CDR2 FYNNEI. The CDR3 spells CASSDLGEDYNEQFF. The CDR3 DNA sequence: TGTGCCAGCAGCGATCTAGGCGAGGATTACAATGAGCAGTTCTTC.

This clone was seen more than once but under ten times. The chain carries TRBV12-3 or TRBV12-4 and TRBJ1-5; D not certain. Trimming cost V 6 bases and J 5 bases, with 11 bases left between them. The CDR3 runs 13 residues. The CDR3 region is CASRLGGDQPQHF. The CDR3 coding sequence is TGTGCCAGCAGACTAGGCGGGGATCAGCCCCAGCATTTT.

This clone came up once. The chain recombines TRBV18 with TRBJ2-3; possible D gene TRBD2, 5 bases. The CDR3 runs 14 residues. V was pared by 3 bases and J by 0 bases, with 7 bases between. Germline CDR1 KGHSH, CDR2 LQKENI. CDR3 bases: TGTGCCAGCTCACCTCGGGGTAGCACAGATACGCAGTATTTT. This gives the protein CASSPRGSTDTQYF.

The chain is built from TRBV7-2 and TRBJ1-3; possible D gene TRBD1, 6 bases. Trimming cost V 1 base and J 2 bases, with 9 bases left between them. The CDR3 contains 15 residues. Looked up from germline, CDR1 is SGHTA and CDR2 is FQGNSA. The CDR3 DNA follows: TGTGCCAGCAGCTTAGACAGGGTGGCTGGAAACACCATATATTTT. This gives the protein CASSLDRVAGNTIYF.

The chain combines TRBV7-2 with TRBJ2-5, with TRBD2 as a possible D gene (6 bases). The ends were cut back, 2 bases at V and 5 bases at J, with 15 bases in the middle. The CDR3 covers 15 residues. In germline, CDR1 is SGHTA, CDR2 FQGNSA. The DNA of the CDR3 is TGTGCCAGCAGCTTACCCGTGGGGGGTAGGGAGACCCAGTACTTC. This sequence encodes CASSLPVGGRETQYF.

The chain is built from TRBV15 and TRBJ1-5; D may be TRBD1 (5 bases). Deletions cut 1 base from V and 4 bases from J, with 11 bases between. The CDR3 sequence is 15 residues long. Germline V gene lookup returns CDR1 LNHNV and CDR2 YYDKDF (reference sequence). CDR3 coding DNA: TGTGCCACCAGCAGAGGGACGGGGGGAAATCAGCCCCAGCATTTT. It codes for CATSRGTGGNQPQHF.

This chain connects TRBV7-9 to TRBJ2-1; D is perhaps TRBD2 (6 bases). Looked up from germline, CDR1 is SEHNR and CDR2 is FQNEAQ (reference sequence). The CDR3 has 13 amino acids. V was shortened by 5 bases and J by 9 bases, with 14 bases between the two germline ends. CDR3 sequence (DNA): TGTGCCAGCAGCACCCCCGGGGGTTCTGAGCAGTTCTTC. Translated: CASSTPGGSEQFF.

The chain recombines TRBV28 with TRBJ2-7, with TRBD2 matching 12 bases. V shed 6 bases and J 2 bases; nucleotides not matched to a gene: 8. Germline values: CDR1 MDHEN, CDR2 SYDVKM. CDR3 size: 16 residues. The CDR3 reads CASSGLAGTITYEQYF. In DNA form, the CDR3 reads TGTGCCAGCAGCGGACTAGCGGGGACTATAACCTACGAGCAGTACTTC. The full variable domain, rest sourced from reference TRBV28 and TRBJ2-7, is DVKVTQSSRYLVKRTGEKVFLECVQDMDHENMFWYRQDPGLGLRLIYFSYDVKMKEKGDIPEGYSVSREKKERFSLILESASTNQTSMYLCASSGLAGTITYEQYFGPGTRLTVT.

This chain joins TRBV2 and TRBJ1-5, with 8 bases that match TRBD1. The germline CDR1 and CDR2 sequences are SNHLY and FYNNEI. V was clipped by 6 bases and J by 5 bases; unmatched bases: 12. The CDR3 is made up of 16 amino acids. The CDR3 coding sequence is TGTGCCAGCAGGTCTTCCGGGACAGGAGGGGATCAGCCCCAGCATTTT. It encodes CASRSSGTGGDQPQHF.

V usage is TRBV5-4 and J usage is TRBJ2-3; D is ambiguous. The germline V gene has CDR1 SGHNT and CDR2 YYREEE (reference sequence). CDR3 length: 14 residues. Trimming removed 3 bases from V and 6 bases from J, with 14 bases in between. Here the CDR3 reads CASSSAGFGDTQYF. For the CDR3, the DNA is TGTGCCAGCAGCTCAGCCGGATTCGGGGATACGCAGTATTTT. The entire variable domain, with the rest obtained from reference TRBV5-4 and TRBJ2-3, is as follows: ETGVTQSPTHLIKTRGQQVTLRCSSQSGHNTVSWYQQALGQGPQFIFQYYREEENGRGNFPPRFSGLQFPNYSSELNVNALELDDSALYLCASSSAGFGDTQYFGPGTRLTVL.

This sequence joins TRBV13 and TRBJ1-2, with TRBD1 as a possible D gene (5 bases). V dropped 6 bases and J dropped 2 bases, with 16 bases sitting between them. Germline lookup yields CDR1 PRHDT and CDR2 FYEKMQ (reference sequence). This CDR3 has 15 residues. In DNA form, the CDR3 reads TGTGCCAGCAGACCTACCTCAGGGATGAACTATGGCTACACCTTC. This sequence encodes CASRPTSGMNYGYTF.

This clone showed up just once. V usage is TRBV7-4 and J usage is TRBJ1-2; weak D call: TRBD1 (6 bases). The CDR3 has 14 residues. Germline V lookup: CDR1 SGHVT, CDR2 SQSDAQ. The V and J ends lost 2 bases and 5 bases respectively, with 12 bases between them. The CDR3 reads CASSLNRDRYGYTF. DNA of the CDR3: TGTGCCAGCAGCTTAAACAGGGATCGGTATGGCTACACCTTC.

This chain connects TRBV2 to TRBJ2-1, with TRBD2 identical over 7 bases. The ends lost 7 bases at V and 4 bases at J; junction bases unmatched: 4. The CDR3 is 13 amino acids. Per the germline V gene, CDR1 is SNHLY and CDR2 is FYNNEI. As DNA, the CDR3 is TGTGCCAGCACTGGGGGGGGATACAATGAGCAGTTCTTC. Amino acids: CASTGGGYNEQFF.

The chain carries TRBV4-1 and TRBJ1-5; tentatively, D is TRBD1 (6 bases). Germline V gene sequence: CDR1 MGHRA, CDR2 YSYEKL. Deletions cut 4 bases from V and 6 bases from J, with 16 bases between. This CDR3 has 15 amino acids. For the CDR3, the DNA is TGCGCCAGCAGCCCCCACAGTGGGGGCGGTCAGCCCCAGCATTTT. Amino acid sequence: CASSPHSGGGQPQHF.

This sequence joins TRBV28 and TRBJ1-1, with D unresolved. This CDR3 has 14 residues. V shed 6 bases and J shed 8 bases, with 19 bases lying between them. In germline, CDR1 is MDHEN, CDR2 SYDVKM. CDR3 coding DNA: TGTGCCAGCAGCAGAAGTATCCATTCGGGGGAAGCTTTCTTT. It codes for CASSRSIHSGEAFF.

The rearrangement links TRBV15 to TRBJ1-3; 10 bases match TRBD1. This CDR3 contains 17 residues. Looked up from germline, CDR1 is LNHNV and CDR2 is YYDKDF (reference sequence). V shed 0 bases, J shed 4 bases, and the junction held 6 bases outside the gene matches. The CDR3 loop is CATSRDGGQGSGNTIYF. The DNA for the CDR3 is TGTGCCACCAGCAGAGATGGGGGACAGGGGTCCGGAAACACCATATATTTT.

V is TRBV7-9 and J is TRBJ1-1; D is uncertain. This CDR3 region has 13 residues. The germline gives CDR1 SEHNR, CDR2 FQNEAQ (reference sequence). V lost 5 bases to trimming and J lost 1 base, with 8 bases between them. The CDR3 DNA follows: TGTGCCAGCAGCCATACCGGGAACACTGAAGCTTTCTTT. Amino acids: CASSHTGNTEAFF.

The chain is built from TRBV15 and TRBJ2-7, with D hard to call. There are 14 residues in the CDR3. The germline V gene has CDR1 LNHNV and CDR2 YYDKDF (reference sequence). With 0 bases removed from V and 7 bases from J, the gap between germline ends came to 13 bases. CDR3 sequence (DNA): TGTGCCACCAGCAGAGATAGAGAGAGGCGGGAGCAGTACTTC. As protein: CATSRDRERREQYF.

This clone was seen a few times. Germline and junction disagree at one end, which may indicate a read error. This chain's CDR3 is CASSAPYRDSRSFNEQFF. The CDR3 nucleotides are TGTGCCAGCAGCGCCCCGTATCGCGACAGCCGATCCTTCAATGAGCAGTTCTTC. V is TRBV14 and J is TRBJ2-1; possibly TRBD1 for D (5 bases). Germline values: CDR1 SGHDN, CDR2 FVKESK. The CDR3 runs to 18 residues.

The CDR3 spells CATSGEVGELFF. For the CDR3, the DNA is TGTGCCACCAGTGGGGAGGTCGGGGAGCTGTTTTTT. The chain combines TRBV24-1 with TRBJ2-2; a possible D gene is TRBD2 (6 bases). V lost 5 bases and J lost 7, with 7 bases in between. From germline, CDR1 is KGHDR and CDR2 SFDVKD. This CDR3 is built from 12 residues.

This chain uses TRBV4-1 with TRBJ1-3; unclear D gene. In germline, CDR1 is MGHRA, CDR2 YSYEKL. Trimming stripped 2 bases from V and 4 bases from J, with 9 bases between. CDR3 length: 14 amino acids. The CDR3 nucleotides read TGCGCCAGCAGCCAATACCTACCGGGAAACACCATATATTTT. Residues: CASSQYLPGNTIYF.

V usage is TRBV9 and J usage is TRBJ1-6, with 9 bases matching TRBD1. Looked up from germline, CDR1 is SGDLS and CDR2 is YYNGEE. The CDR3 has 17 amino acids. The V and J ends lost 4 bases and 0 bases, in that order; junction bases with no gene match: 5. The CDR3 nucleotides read TGTGCCAGCAGCCCACAGGGGGCCGGCTCCTATAATTCACCCCTCCACTTT. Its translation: CASSPQGAGSYNSPLHF.